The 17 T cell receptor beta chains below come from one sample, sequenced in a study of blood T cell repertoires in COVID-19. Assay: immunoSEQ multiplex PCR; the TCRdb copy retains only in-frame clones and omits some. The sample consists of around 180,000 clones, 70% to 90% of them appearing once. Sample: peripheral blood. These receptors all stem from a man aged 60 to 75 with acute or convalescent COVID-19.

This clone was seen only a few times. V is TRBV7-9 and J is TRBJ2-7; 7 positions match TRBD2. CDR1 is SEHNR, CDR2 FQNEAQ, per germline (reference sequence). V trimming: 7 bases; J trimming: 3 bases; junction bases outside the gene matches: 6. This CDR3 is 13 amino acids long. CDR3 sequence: CASTSGIVYEQYF. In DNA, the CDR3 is TGTGCCAGCACGAGCGGGATCGTCTACGAGCAGTACTTC.

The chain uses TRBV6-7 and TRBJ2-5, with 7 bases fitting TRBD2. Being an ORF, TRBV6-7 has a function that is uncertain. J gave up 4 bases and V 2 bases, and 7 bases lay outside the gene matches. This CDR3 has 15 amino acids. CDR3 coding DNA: TGTGCCAGCAGTTACCCTTTCTCGGGAGGAGAGACCCAGTACTTC. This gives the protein CASSYPFSGGETQYF.

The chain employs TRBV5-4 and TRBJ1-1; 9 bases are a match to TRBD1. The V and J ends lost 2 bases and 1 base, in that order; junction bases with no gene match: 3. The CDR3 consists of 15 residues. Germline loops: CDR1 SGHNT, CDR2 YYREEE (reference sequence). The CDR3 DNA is TGTGCCAGCAGCTTACAGGGGGCTAGGAACACTGAAGCTTTCTTT. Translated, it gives CASSLQGARNTEAFF. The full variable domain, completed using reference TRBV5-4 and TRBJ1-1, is ETGVTQSPTHLIKTRGQQVTLRCSSQSGHNTVSWYQQALGQGPQFIFQYYREEENGRGNFPPRFSGLQFPNYSSELNVNALELDDSALYLCASSLQGARNTEAFFGQGTRLTVV.

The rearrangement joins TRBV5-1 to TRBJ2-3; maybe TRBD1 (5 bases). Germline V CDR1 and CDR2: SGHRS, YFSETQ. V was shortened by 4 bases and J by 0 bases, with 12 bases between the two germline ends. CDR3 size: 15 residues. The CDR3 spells CASSPTGRSTDTQYF. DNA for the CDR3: TGCGCCAGCAGCCCTACAGGACGGAGCACAGATACGCAGTATTTT.

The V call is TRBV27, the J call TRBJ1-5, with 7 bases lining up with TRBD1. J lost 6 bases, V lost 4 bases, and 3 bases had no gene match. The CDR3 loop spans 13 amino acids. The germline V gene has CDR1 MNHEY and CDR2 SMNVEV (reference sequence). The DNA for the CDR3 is TGTGCCAGCAGTTCCGACAGGGCTCAGCCCCAGCATTTT. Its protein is CASSSDRAQPQHF.

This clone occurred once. Written as DNA, the CDR3 is TGTGCCAGCAGTCCAGTCTCCCCGGACAGGGTGGCGGGGGCCAACGTCCTGACTTTC. This gives the protein CASSPVSPDRVAGANVLTF. This chain joins TRBV6-6 and TRBJ2-6; 8 bases agree with TRBD1. V shed 5 bases, J shed 4 bases, and the junction held 16 bases outside the gene matches. The CDR3 length is 19 residues. Germline V gene sequence: CDR1 MNHNY, CDR2 SVGAGI (reference sequence).

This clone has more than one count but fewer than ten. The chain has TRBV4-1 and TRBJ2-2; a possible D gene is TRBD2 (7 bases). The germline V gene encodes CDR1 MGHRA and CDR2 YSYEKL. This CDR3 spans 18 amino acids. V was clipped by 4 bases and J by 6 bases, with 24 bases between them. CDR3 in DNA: TGCGCCAGCAGCCGAGGGACCCCGGGGGGCGGTTTCGCCGGGGAGCTGTTTTTT. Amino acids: CASSRGTPGGGFAGELFF.

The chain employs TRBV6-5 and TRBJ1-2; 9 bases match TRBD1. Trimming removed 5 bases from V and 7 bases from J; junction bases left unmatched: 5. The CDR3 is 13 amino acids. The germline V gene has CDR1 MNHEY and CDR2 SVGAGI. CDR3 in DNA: TGTGCCAGCAGTCCGACAGGGGGTTTTGGCTACACCTTC. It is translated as CASSPTGGFGYTF.

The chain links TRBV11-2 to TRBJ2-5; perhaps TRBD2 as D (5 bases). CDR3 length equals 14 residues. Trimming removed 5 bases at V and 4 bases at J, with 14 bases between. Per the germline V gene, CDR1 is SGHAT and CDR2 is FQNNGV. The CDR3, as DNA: TGTGCCAGCAGCCCCGGAGTCCGGGGAGAGACCCAGTACTTC. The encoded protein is CASSPGVRGETQYF.

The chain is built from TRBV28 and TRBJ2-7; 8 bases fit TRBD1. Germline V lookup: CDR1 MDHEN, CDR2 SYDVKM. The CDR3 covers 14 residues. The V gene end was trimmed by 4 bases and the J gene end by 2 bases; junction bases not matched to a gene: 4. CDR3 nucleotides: TGTGCCAGCAGTTCCGGGACAGGTGCCTACGAGCAGTACTTC. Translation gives CASSSGTGAYEQYF.

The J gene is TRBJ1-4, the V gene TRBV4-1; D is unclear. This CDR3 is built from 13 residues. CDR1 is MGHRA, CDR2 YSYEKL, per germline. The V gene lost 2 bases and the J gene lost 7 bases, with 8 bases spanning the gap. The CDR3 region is CASSQRRAEKLFF. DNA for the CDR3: TGCGCCAGCAGCCAACGGAGGGCTGAAAAACTGTTTTTT.

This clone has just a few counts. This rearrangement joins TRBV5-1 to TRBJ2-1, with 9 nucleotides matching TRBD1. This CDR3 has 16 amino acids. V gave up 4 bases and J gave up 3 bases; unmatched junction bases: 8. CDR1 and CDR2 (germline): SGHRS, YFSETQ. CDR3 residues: CASSPLTGQGYNEQFF. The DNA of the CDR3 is TGCGCCAGCAGCCCCCTTACGGGACAGGGCTACAATGAGCAGTTCTTC.

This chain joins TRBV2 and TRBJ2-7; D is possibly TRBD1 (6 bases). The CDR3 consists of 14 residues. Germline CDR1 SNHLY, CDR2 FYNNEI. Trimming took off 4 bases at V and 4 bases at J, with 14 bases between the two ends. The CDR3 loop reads CASSVQGPGYEQYF. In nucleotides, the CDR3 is TGTGCCAGCAGTGTACAGGGACCGGGTTACGAGCAGTACTTC. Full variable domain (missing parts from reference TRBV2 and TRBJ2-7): EPEVTQTPSHQVTQMGQEVILRCVPISNHLYFYWYRQILGQKVEFLVSFYNNEISEKSEIFDDQFSVERPDGSNFTLKIRSTKLEDSAMYFCASSVQGPGYEQYFGPGTRLTVT.

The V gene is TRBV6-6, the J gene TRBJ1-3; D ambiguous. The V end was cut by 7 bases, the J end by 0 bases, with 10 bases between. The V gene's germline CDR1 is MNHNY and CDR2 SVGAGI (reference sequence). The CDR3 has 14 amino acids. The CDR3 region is CASKEGSSGNTIYF. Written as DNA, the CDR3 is TGTGCCAGCAAAGAAGGGAGCTCTGGAAACACCATATATTTT.

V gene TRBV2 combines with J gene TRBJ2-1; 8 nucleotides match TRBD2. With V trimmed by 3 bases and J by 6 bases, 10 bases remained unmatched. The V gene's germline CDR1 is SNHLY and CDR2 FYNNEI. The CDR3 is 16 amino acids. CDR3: CASSEDGRGPPNEQFF. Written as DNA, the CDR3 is TGTGCCAGCAGTGAGGACGGGAGGGGACCACCCAATGAGCAGTTCTTC.

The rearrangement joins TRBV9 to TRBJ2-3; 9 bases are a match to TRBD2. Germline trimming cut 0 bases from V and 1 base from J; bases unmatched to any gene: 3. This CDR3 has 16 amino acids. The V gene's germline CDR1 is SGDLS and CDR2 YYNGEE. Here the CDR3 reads CASSVDSGRGTDTQYF. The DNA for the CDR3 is TGTGCCAGCAGCGTAGATAGCGGGAGAGGCACAGATACGCAGTATTTT.

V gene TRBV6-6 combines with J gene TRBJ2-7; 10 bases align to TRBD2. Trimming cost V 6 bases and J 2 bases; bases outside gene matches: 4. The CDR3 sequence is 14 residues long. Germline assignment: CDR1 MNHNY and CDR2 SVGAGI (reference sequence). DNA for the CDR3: TGTGCCAGCAGCCCTACTAGCGGGGCCTACGAGCAGTACTTC. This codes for CASSPTSGAYEQYF.